These 6 T cell receptor beta chains originate from one sample sequenced in a study of CD8+ T cells in alopecia areata. RNA, once extracted, was reverse transcribed into cDNA for use as the sequencing template. Assay used: immunoSEQ multiplex PCR; TCRdb lists only in-frame clones, some missing. The sample includes over 100,000 clones, about 49% of them seen just once. The material sequenced was CD8+ T cells sorted from blood, taken at week 0. The receptors stem from a human donor with alopecia areata.

Only a few counts were recorded for this clone. V and J are TRBV4-1 and TRBJ2-5; 8 bases agree with TRBD1. The junction had 4 bases not matched to a gene; V was cut back by 2 bases and J by 2 bases. The CDR3 totals 15 residues. The germline gives CDR1 MGHRA, CDR2 YSYEKL. CDR3 sequence: CASSQPGQAQETQYF. CDR3 sequence (DNA): TGCGCCAGCAGCCAACCGGGACAGGCACAAGAGACCCAGTACTTC.

The count of this clone is one. This chain joins TRBV30 and TRBJ2-7; tentatively, D is TRBD2 (5 bases). Germline assignment: CDR1 GTSNPN and CDR2 SVGIG (reference sequence). The CDR3 sequence is 12 residues long. Deletions cut 7 bases from V and 3 bases from J, with 13 bases between. CDR3 bases: TGTGCCTTGACTAACTTTCGCTACGAGCAGTACTTC. This translates into CALTNFRYEQYF.

In this sample, this clone turned up a few times. V and J are TRBV7-9 and TRBJ2-7; no definite D call. Per the germline V gene, CDR1 is SEHNR and CDR2 is FQNEAQ (reference sequence). The CDR3 sequence is 16 residues long. V dropped 5 bases and J dropped 5 bases, with 22 bases sitting between them. CDR3 amino acids: CASSLPRDTPFHEQYF. As DNA, the CDR3 is TGTGCCAGCAGCCTGCCTCGAGACACCCCTTTCCACGAGCAGTACTTC.

The chain recombines TRBV6-5 with TRBJ2-7, with D possibly TRBD1 on 6 matching bases. The V and J ends lost 0 bases and 1 base respectively, with 13 bases between them. CDR3 length equals 16 residues. Germline CDR1 is MNHEY and CDR2 is SVGAGI. The CDR3 nucleotides are TGTGCCAGCAGTTACTCGGTAGGGGGTCCGTCCTACGAGCAGTACTTC. It is translated as CASSYSVGGPSYEQYF.

The gene calls are TRBV11-2 and TRBJ2-1, with a weak D call TRBD2 (5 bases). The germline V gene encodes CDR1 SGHAT and CDR2 FQNNGV. V was clipped by 5 bases and J by 7 bases, with 12 bases between them. The CDR3 loop spans 13 amino acids. CDR3 nucleotides: TGTGCCAGCAGCGCGGCGGGTGATAATGAGCAGTTCTTC. This sequence encodes CASSAAGDNEQFF.

The V and J genes are TRBV4-2 and TRBJ2-7; D call uncertain. Germline CDR1 reads LGHNA; CDR2 reads YNFKEQ. V was shortened by 3 bases and J by 6 bases, with 24 bases between the two germline ends. The CDR3 spans 17 residues. The CDR3 is CASSQDGNSPLFGEQYF. CDR3 DNA sequence: TGTGCCAGCAGCCAGGACGGCAATTCCCCTTTATTCGGCGAGCAGTACTTC.